This T cell receptor (beta chain) was observed in a study of spatial heterogeneity in lung cancer. The overall study: For the average unique TCR and UMI combination, more than eight occurrences appeared in raw reads.

This clonotype was recorded a few times. TCRdb used MiXCR to reprocess the 5' RACE reads, holding one entry per CDR3 protein. The sample has about 47,000 distinct CDR3 sequences; 10% to 15% are singletons. Trimming left V 6 bases short and J 0 bases short, with 12 bases between. In germline, CDR1 is ENHRY, CDR2 SYGVKD. The CDR3 spans 15 residues. The time point: sample taken at primary tumor resection. The study sequenced unsorted whole RNA from tumor, nontumor lung or frozen PBMC. V and J are TRBV10-3 and TRBJ1-3; unclear D gene. This specimen consisted of PBMCs, obtained at surgery. This TCR came from a female donor with early-stage non-small cell lung cancer. The CDR3 nucleotides read TGTGCCATCAGGAGCCACAGTGTCTCTGGAAACACCATATATTTT. Translation gives CAIRSHSVSGNTIYF.